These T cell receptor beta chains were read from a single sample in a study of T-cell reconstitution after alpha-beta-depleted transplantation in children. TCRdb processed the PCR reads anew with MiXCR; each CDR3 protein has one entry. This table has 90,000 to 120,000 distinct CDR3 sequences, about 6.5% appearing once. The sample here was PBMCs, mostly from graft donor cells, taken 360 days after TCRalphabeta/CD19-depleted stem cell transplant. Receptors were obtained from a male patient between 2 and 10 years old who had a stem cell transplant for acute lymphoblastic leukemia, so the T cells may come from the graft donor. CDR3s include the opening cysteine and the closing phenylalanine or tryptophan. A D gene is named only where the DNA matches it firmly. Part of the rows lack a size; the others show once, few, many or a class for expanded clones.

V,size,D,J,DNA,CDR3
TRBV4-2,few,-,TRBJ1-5,TGTGCCAGCAGCCAAGATGGGAAGCCCCAGCATTTT,CASSQDGKPQHF
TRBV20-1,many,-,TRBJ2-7,TGCAGTTCAGAACCGGGGCCCTACGAGCAGTACTTC,CSSEPGPYEQYF
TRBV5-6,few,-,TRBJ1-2,TGTGCCAGCGCGTGGGGCGGCTTATCCCCTTATGGCTACACCTTC,CASAWGGLSPYGYTF
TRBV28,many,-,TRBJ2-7,TGTGCCAGCAGCGGCGGGGCCTACGAGCAGTACTTC,CASSGGAYEQYF
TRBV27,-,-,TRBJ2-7,TGTGCCAGCAGTACAGGACAGGGCGGGGGCGGGAGGGTGTACGAGCAGTACTTC,CASSTGQGGGGRVYEQYF
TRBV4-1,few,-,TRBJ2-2,TGCGCCAGCAGCCAGCCCCCCTACAGGGAAGAGCTGTTTTTT,CASSQPPYREELFF
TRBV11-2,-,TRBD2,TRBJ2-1,TGTGCCAGCAGCTCCGAGAAGACTAGCGGGGGGTACTACAATGAGCAGTTCTTC,CASSSEKTSGGYYNEQFF
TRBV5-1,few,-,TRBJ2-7,TGCGCCAGCAGCCTCCGACTGACTTACGAGCAGTACTTC,CASSLRLTYEQYF
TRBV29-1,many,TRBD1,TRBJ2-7,TGCAGCGTTGGGATCGACAGGGGTGGCTACGAGCAGTACTTC,CSVGIDRGGYEQYF
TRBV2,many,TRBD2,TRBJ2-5,TGTGCCAGCAATGTCGGACTAGCGGGGTCCCAGGAAGAGACCCAGTACTTC,CASNVGLAGSQEETQYF
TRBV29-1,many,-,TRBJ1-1,TGCAGCGTTACGACTGAGGGCGCTGAAGCTTTCTTT,CSVTTEGAEAFF
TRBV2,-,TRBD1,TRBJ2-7,TGTGCCAGCAGAGACAGGGGTGACAACGAGCAGTACTTC,CASRDRGDNEQYF
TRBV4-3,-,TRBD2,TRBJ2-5,TGCGCCAGCAGCCAAGATTTTATGATAGCGGGCCTAAAAGAGACCCAGTACTTC,CASSQDFMIAGLKETQYF
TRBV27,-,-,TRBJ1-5,TGTGCCAGCAGTTCCGACGGGGGTGGTTTTCAGCCCCAGCATTTT,CASSSDGGGFQPQHF
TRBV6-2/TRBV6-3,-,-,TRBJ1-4,TGTGCCAGCAGTTACTGGAAGGAGGAGCGAGAAAAACTGTTTTTT,CASSYWKEEREKLFF
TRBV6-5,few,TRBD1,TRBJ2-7,TGTGCCGCCCGGGACAGGGGGAGCTACGAGCAGTACTTC,CAARDRGSYEQYF
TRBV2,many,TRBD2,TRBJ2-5,TGTGCCAGCAGTGAAGAGACTAGCGGGGGAGAGACCCAGTACTTC,CASSEETSGGETQYF
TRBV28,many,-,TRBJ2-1,TGTGCCAGCAGTCCCGCCGGGGAGGTGACATATGAGCAGTTCTTC,CASSPAGEVTYEQFF
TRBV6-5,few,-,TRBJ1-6,TGTGCCAGCAGTTACGAGGCACCTTCCTATAATTCACCCCTCCACTTT,CASSYEAPSYNSPLHF
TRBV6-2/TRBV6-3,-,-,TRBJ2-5,TGTGCCAGCAGTTGGACAGCACCACTAGAGACCCAGTACTTC,CASSWTAPLETQYF
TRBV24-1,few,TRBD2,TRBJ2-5,TGTGCCACCAGTGAAGGTAGCGGGAGATTTGAGACCCAGTACTTC,CATSEGSGRFETQYF
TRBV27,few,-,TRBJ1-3,TGTGCCTTACCCCGCCTTTCTGGAAACACCATATATTTT,CALPRLSGNTIYF
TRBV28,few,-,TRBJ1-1,TGTGCCAGCAGTCCCCGACAGGTAGGCACTGAAGCTTTCTTT,CASSPRQVGTEAFF
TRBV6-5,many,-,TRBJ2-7,TGTGCCAGCAGTTTGACAGTCCCCTCCTACGAGCAGTACTTC,CASSLTVPSYEQYF
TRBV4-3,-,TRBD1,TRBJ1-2,TGCGCCAGCAGCCAAGTCAGGACAGGACGCTATGGCTACACCTTC,CASSQVRTGRYGYTF
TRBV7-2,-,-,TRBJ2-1,TGTGCCAGCAGCTTGGGCGACAGGTACAATGAGCAGTTCTTC,CASSLGDRYNEQFF
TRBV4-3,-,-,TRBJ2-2,TGCGCCAGCAGCCAAGATAATCCCGCCACCGGGGAGCTGTTTTTT,CASSQDNPATGELFF
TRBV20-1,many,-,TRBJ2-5,TGCAGTGCTAGCGGCTTCACTCAAGAGACCCAGTACTTC,CSASGFTQETQYF
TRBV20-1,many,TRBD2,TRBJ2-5,TGCAGTGCTACCCTCCTCTCCGGGACTAGCGGGATACCGTACCAAGAGACCCAGTACTTC,CSATLLSGTSGIPYQETQYF
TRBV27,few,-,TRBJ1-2,TGTGCCAGCAGTTTATCGTGGGGGTCGGGCTATGGCTACACCTTC,CASSLSWGSGYGYTF
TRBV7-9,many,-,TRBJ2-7,TGTGCCAGCAGCTTAGTGAACTCCTACGAGCAGTACTTC,CASSLVNSYEQYF
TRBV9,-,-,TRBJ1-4,TGTGCCAGCAGCCCCCCGGGCGGCAGATCGGGAAAACTGTTTTTT,CASSPPGGRSGKLFF
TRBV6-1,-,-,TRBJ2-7,TGTGCCAGCAGTCTGGGCCGGGCCTCCTACGAGCAGTACTTC,CASSLGRASYEQYF
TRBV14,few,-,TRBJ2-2,TGTGCCAGCAGCCAAGAATCCACCGGGGAGCTGTTTTTT,CASSQESTGELFF
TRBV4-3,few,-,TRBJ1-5,TGCGCCAGCAGCCAGGTCCTGGGGATGGGACAGCCCCAGCATTTT,CASSQVLGMGQPQHF
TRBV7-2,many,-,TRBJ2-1,TGTGCCAGCAGCCCACAGGGCCTCTTCTCCTACAATGAGCAGTTCTTC,CASSPQGLFSYNEQFF
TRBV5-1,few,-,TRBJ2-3,TGCGCCAGCAGCTTGAGTCGTCCAGATACGCAGTATTTT,CASSLSRPDTQYF
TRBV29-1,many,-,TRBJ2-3,TGCAGCGTTCTTAACGGGAGAAGGGCAGATACGCAGTATTTT,CSVLNGRRADTQYF
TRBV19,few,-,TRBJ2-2,TGTGCCAGTAAAGGGGGGGCGCGGTACACCGGGGAGCTGTTTTTT,CASKGGARYTGELFF
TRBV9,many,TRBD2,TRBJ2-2,TGTGCCAGCAGCGTTCCTAGCGGGAGTGTCGACACCGGGGAGCTGTTTTTT,CASSVPSGSVDTGELFF
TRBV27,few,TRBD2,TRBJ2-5,TGTGCCAGCAGTAGCCCGCGCGGGGGGGCCCAGACCCAGTACTTC,CASSSPRGGAQTQYF
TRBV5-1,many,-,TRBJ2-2,TGCGCCAGCCAGCAGGGAAACACCGGGGAGCTGTTTTTT,CASQQGNTGELFF
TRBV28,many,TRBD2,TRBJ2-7,TGTGCCAGCATGACCAGCGGGAGGGCCTACGAGCAGTACTTC,CASMTSGRAYEQYF
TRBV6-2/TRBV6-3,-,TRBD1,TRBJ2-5,TGTGCCAGCAGTGCTGGACAGGGGGGGAGTCAAGAGACCCAGTACTTC,CASSAGQGGSQETQYF
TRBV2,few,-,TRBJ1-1,TGTGCCAGCAGTGCGGGGCCCCGCGCCGCTGAAGCTTTCTTT,CASSAGPRAAEAFF
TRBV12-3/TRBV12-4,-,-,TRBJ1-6,TGTGCCAGCAGCCCCGGCAGGGTGACTTCACCCCTCCACTTT,CASSPGRVTSPLHF
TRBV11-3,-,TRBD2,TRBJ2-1,TGTGCCAGCAGCCTCAAGGGGGGACTAGCGGACTACAATGAGCAGTTCTTC,CASSLKGGLADYNEQFF